This TCR beta chain was identified in a study of molecular identifiers for immune sequencing clone quantification. The sample holds many counts of this clonotype. The antigen is unknown. Germline lookup yields CDR1 SGHDT and CDR2 YYEEEE. Trimming shortened V by 4 bases and J by 7 bases, and 9 bases separated the two germline ends. The CDR3 consists of 12 residues. Methods described previously, with TCR primers listed, were used for bulk TCR libraries. A single record per CDR3 protein comes from TCRdb applying MiXCR to the PCR reads. Seen here are more than 450,000 distinct CDR3 sequences, about 26% observed once, and the top ten hold about 0.75%. Study-wide results and limits: In CMV-specific effectors, clones above 20 copies held over 98% of molecules; naive, under 1%.

The sequence was obtained from a human donor in good health. Some libraries in this study had Jurkat cell RNA spiked in. The sample was naive CD8+ T cells from blood, with Jurkat cell RNA spiked in. Specified subset: FACS-sorted CD8+CD4-CCR7+CD45RA+ naive T cells. The J gene is TRBJ2-4, the V gene TRBV5-6, with D uncertain. The CDR3 coding sequence is TGTGCCAGCAGCCTCATGGACAACATTCAGTACTTC. Residues: CASSLMDNIQYF.